The 5 T cell receptor beta chains below all came from one sample that was sequenced in a study of cytomegalovirus exposure and HLA in healthy donors. PCR primers comprised 60 Vbeta and 13 Jbeta primers. Assay used: immunoSEQ multiplex PCR; TCRdb lists only in-frame clones, some missing. Of approximately 200,000 clones in the sample, around 79% were seen once. Sample: PBMCs. Every receptor here comes from a woman under 30 in good health and CMV-seronegative.

The chain carries TRBV10-2 and TRBJ1-2; the D gene is possibly TRBD1 (6 bases). This CDR3 is 15 amino acids long. The V gene lost 3 bases and the J gene lost 2 bases, with 13 bases spanning the gap. Per the germline V gene, CDR1 is WSHSY and CDR2 is SAAADI. The DNA of the CDR3 is TGCGCCAGCAGTGATAGGGGGATCCTCAACTATGGCTACACCTTC. Its translation: CASSDRGILNYGYTF.

The rearrangement uses TRBV19 and TRBJ2-5, with 10 bases that match TRBD2. The CDR3 is 17 residues long. Germline lookup yields CDR1 LNHDA and CDR2 SQIVND (reference sequence). V shed 9 bases and J 5 bases; nucleotides not matched to a gene: 18. The CDR3 DNA follows: TGTGCCAGCACACCCCATAGCGGGGGGCCGTATGATGAGACCCAGTACTTC. Translating gives CASTPHSGGPYDETQYF.

The chain joins TRBV27 to TRBJ2-3, with a possible D match to TRBD1 (6 bases). Per the germline V gene, CDR1 is MNHEY and CDR2 is SMNVEV (reference sequence). Trimming stripped 8 bases from V and 1 base from J, with 16 bases between. The CDR3 is made up of 15 amino acids. The CDR3 DNA reads as TGTGCCAGCGGACTCCGGGACACCCGCACAGATACGCAGTATTTT. Its translation is CASGLRDTRTDTQYF.

The chain carries TRBV28 and TRBJ2-1, with 9 bases that match TRBD2. In germline, CDR1 is MDHEN, CDR2 SYDVKM. The CDR3 consists of 15 residues. V was pared by 6 bases and J by 9 bases, with 12 bases of the junction left unmatched. Here the CDR3 reads CASRGGEREVLEQFF. CDR3 sequence (DNA): TGTGCCAGCAGAGGGGGCGAGCGGGAGGTTCTTGAGCAGTTCTTC.

This chain connects TRBV5-1 to TRBJ1-2, with D possibly matching TRBD1 (5 bases). The germline V gene encodes CDR1 SGHRS and CDR2 YFSETQ. CDR3 length equals 15 residues. V dropped 0 bases and J dropped 8 bases, with 17 bases sitting between them. CDR3 protein: CASSLEAGPNRGYTF. The DNA for the CDR3 is TGCGCCAGCAGCTTGGAGGCGGGGCCGAACAGAGGCTACACCTTC.